A selection of T cell receptor beta chains follows, all from one sample in a study of blood T cell repertoires in COVID-19. Clones were sequenced by immunoSEQ multiplex PCR, and TCRdb holds only the in-frame ones, with some missing. The sample carries 300,000 to 350,000 clones, around 83% recorded once. The specimen was peripheral blood. The receptors stem from a man under 40 with active or convalescent COVID-19. Both conserved end residues are part of each CDR3. Not every row has a clone size; where given, it reads once, few, many or a size class.

v_gene,abundance,j_gene,len,CDR3aa
TRBV3-1/TRBV3-2,NA,TRBJ2-7,12,CASSQVAYEQYF
TRBV11-3,NA,TRBJ1-5,16,CASSFPLQTGDQPQHF
TRBV9,NA,TRBJ2-1,14,CASSVISGGDEQFF
TRBV4-3,NA,TRBJ2-2,21,CASSQESRGGRLAGVPGELFF
TRBV4-1,NA,TRBJ2-2,17,CASSQVLGLAGYGELFF
TRBV5-4,NA,TRBJ1-2,13,CASSNPLGAGYTF
TRBV7-6,NA,TRBJ2-2,15,CASSLNRVNTGELFF
TRBV4-1,once,TRBJ1-2,17,CASSLTPGTGENYGYTF
TRBV9,NA,TRBJ2-1,17,CASSVALAESSYNEQFF
TRBV7-9,few,TRBJ2-7,13,CASSLGDTYEQYF
TRBV27,NA,TRBJ2-7,12,CASGRGSVEQYF
TRBV7-9,few,TRBJ2-7,14,CASSLRQGHYEQYF
TRBV7-2,NA,TRBJ2-3,14,CASSPGGLTDTQYF
TRBV11-3,NA,TRBJ2-1,15,CASSRLAGPYNEQFF
TRBV7-8,NA,TRBJ1-3,16,CASSTRQLFSGNTIYF
TRBV6-1,NA,TRBJ2-1,14,CASSEAVRVNEQFF
TRBV5-1,NA,TRBJ2-2,16,CASSFPGAGVTGELFF
TRBV2,once,TRBJ2-1,12,CASRSRGSAKFF
TRBV15,NA,TRBJ1-1,14,CATSRGQMNTEAFF
TRBV7-3,NA,TRBJ1-2,12,CASSDRQGPPTF
TRBV5-1,NA,TRBJ2-7,13,CASSLGEGHEQYF
TRBV5-4,NA,TRBJ2-1,16,CASSSNLLAGHNEQFF
TRBV6-5,NA,TRBJ1-4,14,CASSPGSLREKLFF
TRBV5-1,NA,TRBJ1-4,15,CASSLQGHTNEKLFF
TRBV28,NA,TRBJ2-1,18,CASSYFGLASQRPYEQFF
TRBV21-1,NA,TRBJ1-5,13,CASSKGGLSAQHF
TRBV18,NA,TRBJ1-1,13,CASSMTHNTEAFF
TRBV10-2,NA,TRBJ1-1,13,CASGIRVQAEAFF
TRBV28,NA,TRBJ2-2,17,CASSLTSGGPGTGELFF
TRBV13,NA,TRBJ2-2,13,CASSLPYTGELFF
TRBV4-2,NA,TRBJ2-1,16,CASSQEGTRPLNEQFF
TRBV5-4,NA,TRBJ2-4,15,CASSFDRGNQNIQYF
TRBV7-3,NA,TRBJ2-3,17,CASTSLLYRGGTDTQYF
TRBV6-5,NA,TRBJ1-1,15,CASSNRQAWDTEAFF
TRBV3-1/TRBV3-2,NA,TRBJ1-2,16,CASSQDLTTGLEGYTF
TRBV11-2,NA,TRBJ2-5,15,CASSLGVRQGETQYF
TRBV7-9,NA,TRBJ2-1,14,CASSGGQGLNEQFF
TRBV2,NA,TRBJ2-7,13,CASSAEGAREQYF
TRBV6-4,NA,TRBJ1-5,13,CASSDVGGQPQHF
TRBV6-1,NA,TRBJ2-7,15,CASSEPDRVAYEQYF
TRBV6-2/TRBV6-3,NA,TRBJ1-1,15,CASSYTQTAYTEAFF
TRBV5-1,NA,TRBJ2-1,13,CASSFRRWDEQFF
TRBV28,once,TRBJ1-5,15,CASCTLQGAGQPQHF
TRBV15,NA,TRBJ2-7,16,CATSGFPRVEAYEQYF
TRBV15,NA,TRBJ2-1,21,CATSRDLAGGPSGHSYNEQFF
TRBV7-9,NA,TRBJ1-3,13,CASDQGDTNTIYF
TRBV4-3,NA,TRBJ2-2,16,CASSWAKGRNTGELFF
TRBV28,NA,TRBJ1-4,16,CASSLPGQRILEKLFF
TRBV28,NA,TRBJ1-3,15,CASSLKVTVGNTIYF
TRBV6-2/TRBV6-3,NA,TRBJ2-7,13,CASSRTGLYEQYF